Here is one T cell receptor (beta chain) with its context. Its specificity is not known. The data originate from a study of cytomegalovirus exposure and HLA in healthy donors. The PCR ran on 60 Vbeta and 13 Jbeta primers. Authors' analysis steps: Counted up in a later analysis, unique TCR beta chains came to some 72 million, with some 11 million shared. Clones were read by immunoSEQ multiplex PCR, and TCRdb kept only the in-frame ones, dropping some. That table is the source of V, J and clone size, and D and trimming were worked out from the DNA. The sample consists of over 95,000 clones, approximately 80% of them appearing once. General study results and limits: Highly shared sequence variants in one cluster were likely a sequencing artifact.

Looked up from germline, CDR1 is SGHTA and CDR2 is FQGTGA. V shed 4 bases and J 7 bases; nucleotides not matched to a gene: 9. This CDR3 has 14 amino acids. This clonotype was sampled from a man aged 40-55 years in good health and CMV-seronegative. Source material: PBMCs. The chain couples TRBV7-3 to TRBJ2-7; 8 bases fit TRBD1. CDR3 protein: CASSSPDRVWEQYF. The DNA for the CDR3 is TGTGCCAGCAGCTCGCCGGACAGGGTTTGGGAGCAGTACTTC. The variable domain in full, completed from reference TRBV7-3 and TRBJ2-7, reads GAGVSQTPSNKVTEKGKYVELRCDPISGHTALYWYRQSLGQGPEFLIYFQGTGAADDSGLPNDRFFAVRPEGSVSTLKIQRTERGDSAVYLCASSSPDRVWEQYFGPGTRLTVT.